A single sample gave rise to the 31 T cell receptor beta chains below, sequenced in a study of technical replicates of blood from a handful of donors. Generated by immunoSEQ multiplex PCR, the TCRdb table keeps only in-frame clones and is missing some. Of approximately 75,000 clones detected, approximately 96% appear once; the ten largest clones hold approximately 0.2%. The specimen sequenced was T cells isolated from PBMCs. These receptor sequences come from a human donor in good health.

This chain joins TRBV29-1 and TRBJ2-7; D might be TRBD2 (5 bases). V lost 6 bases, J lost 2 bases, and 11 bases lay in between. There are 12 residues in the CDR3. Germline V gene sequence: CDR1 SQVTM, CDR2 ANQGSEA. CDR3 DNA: TGCAGCGTATCAAGAGGGACCTACGAGCAGTACTTC. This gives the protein CSVSRGTYEQYF.

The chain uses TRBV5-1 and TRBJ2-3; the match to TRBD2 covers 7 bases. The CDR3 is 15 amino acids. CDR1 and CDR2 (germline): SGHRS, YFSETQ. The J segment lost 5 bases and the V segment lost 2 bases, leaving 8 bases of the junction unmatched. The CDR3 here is CASSFEAGRRDTQYF. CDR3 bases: TGCGCCAGCAGCTTTGAAGCGGGACGTAGAGATACGCAGTATTTT.

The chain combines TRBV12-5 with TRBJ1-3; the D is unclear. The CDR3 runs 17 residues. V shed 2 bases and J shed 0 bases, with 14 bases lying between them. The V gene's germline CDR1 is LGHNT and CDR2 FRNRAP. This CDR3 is CASGLLLGRASGNTIYF. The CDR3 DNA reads TGTGCTAGTGGTTTGCTACTTGGGAGGGCCTCTGGAAACACCATATATTTT.

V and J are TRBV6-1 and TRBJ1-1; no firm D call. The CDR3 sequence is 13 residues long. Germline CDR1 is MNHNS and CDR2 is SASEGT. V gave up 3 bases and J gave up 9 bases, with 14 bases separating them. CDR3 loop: CASSDVSGDKAFF. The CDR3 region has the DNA TGTGCCAGCAGTGATGTATCCGGTGATAAAGCTTTCTTT.

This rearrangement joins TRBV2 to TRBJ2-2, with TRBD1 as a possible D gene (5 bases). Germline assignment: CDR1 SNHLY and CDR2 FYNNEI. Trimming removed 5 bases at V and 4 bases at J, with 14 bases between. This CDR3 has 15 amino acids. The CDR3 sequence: CASSPTGLGTGELFF. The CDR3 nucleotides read TGTGCCAGCAGTCCCACAGGATTGGGCACCGGGGAGCTGTTTTTT.

CDR3 sequence reads: CASSVAGSTDTQYF. DNA for the CDR3: TGCGCCAGCAGTGTAGCGGGGAGCACAGATACGCAGTATTTT. This chain connects TRBV10-2 to TRBJ2-3; 8 positions agree with TRBD2. The germline CDR1 and CDR2 sequences are WSHSY and SAAADI. V lost 4 bases, J lost 0 bases, and 0 bases stayed unmatched. The CDR3 loop spans 14 amino acids.

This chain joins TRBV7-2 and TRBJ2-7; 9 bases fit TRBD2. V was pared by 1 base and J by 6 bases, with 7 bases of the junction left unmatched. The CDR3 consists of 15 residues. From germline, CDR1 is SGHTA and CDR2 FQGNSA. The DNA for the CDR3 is TGTGCCAGCAGCTTAGTGGTTAGCGGGAGCGTCGAGCAGTACTTC. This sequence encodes CASSLVVSGSVEQYF.

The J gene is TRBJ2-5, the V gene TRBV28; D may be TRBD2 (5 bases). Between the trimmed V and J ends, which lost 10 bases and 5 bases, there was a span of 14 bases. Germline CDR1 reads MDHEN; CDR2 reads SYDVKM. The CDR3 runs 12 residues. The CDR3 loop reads CATQIRGETQYF. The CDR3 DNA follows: TGTGCCACCCAAATTCGGGGTGAGACCCAGTACTTC. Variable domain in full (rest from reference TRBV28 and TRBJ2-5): DVKVTQSSRYLVKRTGEKVFLECVQDMDHENMFWYRQDPGLGLRLIYFSYDVKMKEKGDIPEGYSVSREKKERFSLILESASTNQTSMYLCATQIRGETQYFGPGTRLLVL.

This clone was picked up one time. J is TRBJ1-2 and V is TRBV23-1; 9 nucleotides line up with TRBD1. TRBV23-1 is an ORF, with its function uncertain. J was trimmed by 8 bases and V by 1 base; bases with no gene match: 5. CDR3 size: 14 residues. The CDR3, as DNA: TGCGCCAGCAGTCAATACAGGGGGCGGCGAGGCTACACCTTC. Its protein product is CASSQYRGRRGYTF.

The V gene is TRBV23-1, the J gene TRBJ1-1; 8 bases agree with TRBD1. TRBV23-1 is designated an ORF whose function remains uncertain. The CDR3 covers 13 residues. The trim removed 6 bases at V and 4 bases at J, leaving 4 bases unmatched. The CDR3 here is CASRQGQVTEAFF. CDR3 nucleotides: TGCGCCAGCAGACAGGGACAGGTCACTGAAGCTTTCTTT.

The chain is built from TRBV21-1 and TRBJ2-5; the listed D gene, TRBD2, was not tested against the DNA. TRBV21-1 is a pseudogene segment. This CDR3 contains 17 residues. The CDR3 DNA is TGTGCCAGCAGCAAAGAGGGTAGCGGGGGGGCCGGGGAGACCCAGTACTTC. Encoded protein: CASSKEGSGGAGETQYF.

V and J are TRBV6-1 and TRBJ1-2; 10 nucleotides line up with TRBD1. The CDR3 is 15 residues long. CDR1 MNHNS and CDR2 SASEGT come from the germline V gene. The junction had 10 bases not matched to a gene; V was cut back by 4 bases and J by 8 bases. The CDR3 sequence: CASSGDRGSRRGYTF. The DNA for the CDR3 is TGTGCCAGCAGTGGGGACAGGGGCTCCCGTAGGGGCTACACCTTC.

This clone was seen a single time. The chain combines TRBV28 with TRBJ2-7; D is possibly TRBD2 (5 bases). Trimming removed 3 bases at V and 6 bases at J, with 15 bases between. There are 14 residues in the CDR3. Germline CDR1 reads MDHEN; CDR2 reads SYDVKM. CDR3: CASSLSLTRGEQYF. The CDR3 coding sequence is TGTGCCAGCAGTTTGTCCTTAACTCGGGGCGAGCAGTACTTC.

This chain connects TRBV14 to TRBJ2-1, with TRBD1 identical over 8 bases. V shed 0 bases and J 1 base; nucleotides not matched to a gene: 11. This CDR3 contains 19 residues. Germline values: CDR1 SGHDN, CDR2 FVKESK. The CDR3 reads CASSQDGWWRTGSYNEQFF. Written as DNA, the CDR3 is TGTGCCAGCAGCCAAGATGGTTGGTGGCGGACAGGGTCCTACAATGAGCAGTTCTTC.

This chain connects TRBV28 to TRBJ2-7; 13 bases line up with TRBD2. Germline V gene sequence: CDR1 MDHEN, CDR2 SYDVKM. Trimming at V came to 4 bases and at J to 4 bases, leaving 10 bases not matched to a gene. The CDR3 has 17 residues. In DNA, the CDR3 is TGTGCCAGCAGTTCCTATCGGACTAGCGGGAGTCGGTACGAGCAGTACTTC. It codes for CASSSYRTSGSRYEQYF. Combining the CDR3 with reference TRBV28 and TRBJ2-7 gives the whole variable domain DVKVTQSSRYLVKRTGEKVFLECVQDMDHENMFWYRQDPGLGLRLIYFSYDVKMKEKGDIPEGYSVSREKKERFSLILESASTNQTSMYLCASSSYRTSGSRYEQYFGPGTRLTVT.

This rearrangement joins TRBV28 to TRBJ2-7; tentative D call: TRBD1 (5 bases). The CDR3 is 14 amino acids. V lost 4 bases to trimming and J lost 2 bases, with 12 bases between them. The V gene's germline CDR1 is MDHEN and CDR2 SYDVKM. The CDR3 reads CASSSLMGPYEQYF. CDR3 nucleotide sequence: TGTGCCAGCAGTTCCCTCATGGGGCCCTACGAGCAGTACTTC.

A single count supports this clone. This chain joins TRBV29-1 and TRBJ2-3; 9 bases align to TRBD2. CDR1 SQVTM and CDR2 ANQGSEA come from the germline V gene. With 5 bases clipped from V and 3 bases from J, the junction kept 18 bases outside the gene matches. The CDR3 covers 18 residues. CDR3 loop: CSVLPPLASGKGTDTQYF. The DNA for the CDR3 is TGCAGCGTTCTCCCTCCGCTGGCTAGCGGGAAGGGTACAGATACGCAGTATTTT.

CDR3 sequence: CASSPRWGGGYTF. For the CDR3, the DNA is TGTGCCAGCAGTCCCCGTTGGGGGGGTGGCTACACCTTC. This chain connects TRBV27 to TRBJ1-2; D is possibly TRBD1 (5 bases). Trimming stripped 5 bases from V and 7 bases from J, with 14 bases between. The CDR3 extends over 13 amino acids. From germline, CDR1 is MNHEY and CDR2 SMNVEV (reference sequence).

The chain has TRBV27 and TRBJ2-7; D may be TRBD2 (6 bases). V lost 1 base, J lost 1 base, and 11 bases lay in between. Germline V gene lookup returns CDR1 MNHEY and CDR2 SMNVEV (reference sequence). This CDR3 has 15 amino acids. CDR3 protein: CASSLFIGGSYEQYF. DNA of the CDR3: TGTGCCAGCAGTTTATTCATCGGGGGATCCTACGAGCAGTACTTC.

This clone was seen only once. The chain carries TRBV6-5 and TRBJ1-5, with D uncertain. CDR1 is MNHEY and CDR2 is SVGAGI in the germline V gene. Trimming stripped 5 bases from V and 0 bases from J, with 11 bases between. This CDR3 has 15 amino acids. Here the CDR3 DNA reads TGTGCCAGCAGTCGGAGTGGTTATAGCAATCAGCCCCAGCATTTT. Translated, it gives CASSRSGYSNQPQHF.

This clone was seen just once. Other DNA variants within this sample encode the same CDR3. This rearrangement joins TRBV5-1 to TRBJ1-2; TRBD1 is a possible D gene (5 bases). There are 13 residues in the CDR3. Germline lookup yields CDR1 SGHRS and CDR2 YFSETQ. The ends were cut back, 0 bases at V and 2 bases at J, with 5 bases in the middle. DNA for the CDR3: TGCGCCAGCAGCTTGGACAGGAACTATGGCTACACCTTC. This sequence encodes CASSLDRNYGYTF. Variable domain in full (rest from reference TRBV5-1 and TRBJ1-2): KAGVTQTPRYLIKTRGQQVTLSCSPISGHRSVSWYQQTPGQGLQFLFEYFSETQRNKGNFPGRFSGRQFSNSRSEMNVSTLELGDSALYLCASSLDRNYGYTFGSGTRLTVV.

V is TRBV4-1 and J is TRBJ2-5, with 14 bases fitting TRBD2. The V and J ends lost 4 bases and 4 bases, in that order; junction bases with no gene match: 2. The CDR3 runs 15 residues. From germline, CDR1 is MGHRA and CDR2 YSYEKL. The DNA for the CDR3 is TGCGCCAGCAGCCTGGGACTAGCGGGGGCAGAGACCCAGTACTTC. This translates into CASSLGLAGAETQYF.

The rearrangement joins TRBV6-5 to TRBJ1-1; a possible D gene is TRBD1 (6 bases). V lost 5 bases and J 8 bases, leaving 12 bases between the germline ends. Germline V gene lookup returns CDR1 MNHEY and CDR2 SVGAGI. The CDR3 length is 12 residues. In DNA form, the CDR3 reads TGTGCCAGCAGTAAAGCCGACAGGGAAGCTTTCTTT. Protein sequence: CASSKADREAFF.

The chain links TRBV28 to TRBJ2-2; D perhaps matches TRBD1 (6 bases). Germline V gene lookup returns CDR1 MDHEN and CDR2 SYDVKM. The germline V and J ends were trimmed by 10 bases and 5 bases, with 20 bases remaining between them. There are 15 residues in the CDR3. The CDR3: CATSDRFMGTGELFF. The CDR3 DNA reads TGTGCCACGTCTGACAGGTTTATGGGGACCGGGGAGCTGTTTTTT.

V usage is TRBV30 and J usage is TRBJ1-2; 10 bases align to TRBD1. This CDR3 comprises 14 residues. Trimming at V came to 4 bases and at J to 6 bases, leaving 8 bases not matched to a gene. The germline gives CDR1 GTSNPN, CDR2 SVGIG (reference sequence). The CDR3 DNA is TGTGCCTGGATCGGACAGGGGGTATGGGATGGCTACACCTTC. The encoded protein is CAWIGQGVWDGYTF.

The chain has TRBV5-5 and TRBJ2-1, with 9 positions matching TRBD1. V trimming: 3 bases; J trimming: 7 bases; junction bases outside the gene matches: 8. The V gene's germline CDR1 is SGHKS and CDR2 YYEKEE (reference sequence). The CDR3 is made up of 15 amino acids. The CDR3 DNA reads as TGTGCCAGCAGCTACCGGGACAGGGCAGTTAATGAGCAGTTCTTC. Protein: CASSYRDRAVNEQFF.

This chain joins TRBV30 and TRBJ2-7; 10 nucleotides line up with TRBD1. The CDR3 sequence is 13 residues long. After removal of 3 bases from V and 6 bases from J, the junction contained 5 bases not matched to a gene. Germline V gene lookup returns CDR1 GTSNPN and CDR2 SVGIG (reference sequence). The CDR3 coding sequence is TGTGCCTGGAGGACAGGGGGCTACTTCGAGCAGTACTTC. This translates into CAWRTGGYFEQYF.

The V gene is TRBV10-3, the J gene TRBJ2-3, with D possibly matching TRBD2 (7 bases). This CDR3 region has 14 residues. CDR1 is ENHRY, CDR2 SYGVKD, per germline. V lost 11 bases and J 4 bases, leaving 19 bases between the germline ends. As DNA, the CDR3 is TGTGCCGTCGCGGGGGTTGGGGGCCCAGATACGCAGTATTTT. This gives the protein CAVAGVGGPDTQYF.

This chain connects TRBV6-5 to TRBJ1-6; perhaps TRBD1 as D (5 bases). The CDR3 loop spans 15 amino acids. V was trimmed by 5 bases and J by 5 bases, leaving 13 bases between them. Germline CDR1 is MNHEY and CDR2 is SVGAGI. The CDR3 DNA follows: TGTGCCAGCAGTCGGGGGGTTCGGAATAATTCACCCCTCCACTTT. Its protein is CASSRGVRNNSPLHF.

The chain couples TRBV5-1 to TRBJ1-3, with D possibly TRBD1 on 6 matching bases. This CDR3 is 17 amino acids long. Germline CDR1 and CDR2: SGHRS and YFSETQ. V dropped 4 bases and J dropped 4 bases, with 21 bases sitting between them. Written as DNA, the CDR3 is TGCGCCAGCAGCCCCGCAGTGCGGGGGGCTAAGGGAAACACCATATATTTT. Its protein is CASSPAVRGAKGNTIYF.

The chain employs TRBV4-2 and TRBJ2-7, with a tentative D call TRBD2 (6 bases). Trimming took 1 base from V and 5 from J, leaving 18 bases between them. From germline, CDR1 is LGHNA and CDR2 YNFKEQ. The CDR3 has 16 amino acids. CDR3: CASSQVGGDRVDEQYF. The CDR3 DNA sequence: TGTGCCAGCAGCCAAGTGGGGGGAGACCGGGTGGACGAGCAGTACTTC.